A selection of T cell receptor beta chains follows, all from one sample in a study of blood T cell repertoires in COVID-19. Profiling relied on immunoSEQ multiplex PCR, and the TCRdb table lists in-frame clones only, not all of them. The profile shows about 360,000 clones, roughly 86% of them singletons. Sequenced: PBMCs or T cells enriched from blood (not recorded which). The receptor source for this set is a man aged 35-49 years in a cohort exposed to, infected with or recovered from COVID-19 (not recorded which). Each CDR3 is given with its conserved first and last residue. A D gene is named only where the DNA matches it firmly. Where a row states a size, it is once, few, many or the class of an expanded clone; other rows omit it.

d_gene	v_gene	abundance	j_gene	CDR3nt	CDR3aa
NA	TRBV24-1	NA	TRBJ1-2	TGTGCCACCAGCGGACGACTAGCTAACTATGGCTACACCTTC	CATSGRLANYGYTF
TRBD1	TRBV5-1	once	TRBJ1-4	TGCGCCAGCAGGTACCTCGGACAGGGACGGGAAAAACTGTTTTTT	CASRYLGQGREKLFF
TRBD1	TRBV29-1	NA	TRBJ2-2	TGCAGCGTTATAGGGGGCGCGGGCACCGGGGAGCTGTTTTTT	CSVIGGAGTGELFF
TRBD2	TRBV5-1	NA	TRBJ2-1	TGCGCCAGCAGCTGGGCGACTAGCGGGGACAATGAGCAGTTCTTC	CASSWATSGDNEQFF
NA	TRBV10-3	NA	TRBJ2-7	TGTGCCATCGCGGAGTTTGAACAGGGTTACGAGCAGTACTTC	CAIAEFEQGYEQYF
NA	TRBV7-9	few	TRBJ1-6	TGTGCCAGCAGCCCCCGTATCGCCGGGAATTCACCCCTCCACTTT	CASSPRIAGNSPLHF
NA	TRBV7-3	NA	TRBJ2-1	TGTGCCAGCAGCCTCCTGACTCGCAATGAGCAGTTCTTC	CASSLLTRNEQFF
NA	TRBV6-5	once	TRBJ1-5	TGTGCCAGCAGAGTACCGGGATTAAGCAATCAGCCCCAGCATTTT	CASRVPGLSNQPQHF
NA	TRBV20-1	NA	TRBJ1-1	TGCAGTGCTAGTAGGTCAGGGAGGACTGAAGCTTTCTTT	CSASRSGRTEAFF
NA	TRBV2	NA	TRBJ2-6	TGTGCCACAGTAGCAGACTCTGGGGCCAACGTCCTGACTTTC	CATVADSGANVLTF